This T cell receptor (beta chain) was recovered during a study of cytotoxic CD8 clonotypes in ibrutinib-treated CLL. Germline trimming cut 7 bases from V and 2 bases from J; bases unmatched to any gene: 1. Germline V CDR1 and CDR2: LGHNA, YNFKEQ. There are 14 residues in the CDR3. Clones were read by immunoSEQ multiplex PCR, and TCRdb kept only the in-frame ones, dropping some. The table has some 15,000 clones, almost 65% seen once. This sequence originates from a human donor with chronic lymphocytic leukemia. The J gene is TRBJ2-6, the V gene TRBV4-2; TRBD1 matches 8 bases. The specimen comprised PBMCs, sampled before ibrutinib treatment. The CDR3 protein is CASTQGAGANVLTF. CDR3 nucleotide sequence: TGTGCCAGCACACAGGGGGCTGGGGCCAACGTCCTGACTTTC.